This record covers a single TCR beta chain. Its specificity is unknown. A read error is possible here, since a much larger clone lies one base away. These data come from a study of blood T cells in healthy people across ages. A second PCR of 7 to 11 cycles used a sample-barcoded 5' primer and a J-beta primer mix. Using its own MiXCR run on the 5' RACE reads, TCRdb lists one record per CDR3 protein. This table holds around 1.5 million distinct CDR3 sequences, about 31% found once. Total RNA was isolated from each sample in quantities of at least 6 micrograms. From germline, CDR1 is SGHTA and CDR2 FQGNSA. The length of the CDR3 is 16 residues. Study findings and constraints: Both higher diversity and more naive CD4+ cells marked long-lived donors when set against aged donors.

The sequencing input was blood. The clonotype was recovered from a young woman in good health. V and J are TRBV7-2 and TRBJ2-4, with D possibly TRBD1 on 6 matching bases. The DNA end is a closer match to TRBJ2-7, so the J assignment may be wrong. CDR3 sequence reads: CARSLIASRGTYEQYF. The CDR3 region has the DNA TGTGCCCGCAGCTTAATCGCTTCGAGGGGGACCTACGAGCAGTACTTC.